This entry lists 2 T cell receptor beta chains sequenced from one sample in a study of CXCR3-negative and CXCR3-positive naive CD8 T cells. Preparation of TRB cDNA libraries relied on 5' RACE carrying UMI labels. After re-calling the 5' RACE reads, TCRdb lists one entry per CDR3 protein, DNA absent. This table lists 70,000 to 100,000 distinct CDR3 sequences. Sequenced input: naive CXCR3- CD8+ T cells from blood. The subset denotes: CD45RO-CCR7+CD27+CD95- naive CD8+ T cells lacking CXCR3 (TNR3-). Source of these receptors: a human donor in good health. Some clones in this sample may be carry-over from other donors' samples.

The gene calls are TRBV20-1 and TRBJ2-7; as DNA is missing, the TRBD2 call by TCRdb cannot be tested. CDR1 is DFQATT and CDR2 is SNEGSKA in the germline V gene (reference sequence). CDR3 length: 12 amino acids. CDR3 protein: CSASAGGHEQYF.

V usage is TRBV28 and J usage is TRBJ2-1; TCRdb's D gene call, TRBD1, goes unchecked for lack of DNA. Germline CDR1 MDHEN, CDR2 SYDVKM. The CDR3 length is 13 residues. The CDR3 region is CASSFSGAHEQFF. Using reference TRBV28 and TRBJ2-1 for the parts outside the CDR3, the full variable domain is DVKVTQSSRYLVKRTGEKVFLECVQDMDHENMFWYRQDPGLGLRLIYFSYDVKMKEKGDIPEGYSVSREKKERFSLILESASTNQTSMYLCASSFSGAHEQFFGPGTRLTVL.